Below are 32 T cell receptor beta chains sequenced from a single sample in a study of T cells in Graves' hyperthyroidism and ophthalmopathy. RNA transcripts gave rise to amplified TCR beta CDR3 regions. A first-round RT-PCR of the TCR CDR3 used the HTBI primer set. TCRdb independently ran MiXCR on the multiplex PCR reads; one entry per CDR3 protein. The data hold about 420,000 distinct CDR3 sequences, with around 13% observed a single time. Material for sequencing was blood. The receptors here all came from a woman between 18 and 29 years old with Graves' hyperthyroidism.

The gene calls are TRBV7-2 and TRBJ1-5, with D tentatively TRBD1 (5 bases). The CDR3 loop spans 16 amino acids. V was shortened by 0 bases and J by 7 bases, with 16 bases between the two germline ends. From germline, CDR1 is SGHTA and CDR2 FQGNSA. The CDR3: CASSLALGRVDQPQHF. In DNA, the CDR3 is TGTGCCAGCAGCTTAGCGCTCGGCAGGGTGGACCAGCCCCAGCATTTT. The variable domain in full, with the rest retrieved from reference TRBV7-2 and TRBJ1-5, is GAGVSQSPSNKVTEKGKDVELRCDPISGHTALYWYRQSLGQGLEFLIYFQGNSAPDKSGLPSDRFSAERTGGSVSTLTIQRTQQEDSAVYLCASSLALGRVDQPQHFGDGTRLSIL.

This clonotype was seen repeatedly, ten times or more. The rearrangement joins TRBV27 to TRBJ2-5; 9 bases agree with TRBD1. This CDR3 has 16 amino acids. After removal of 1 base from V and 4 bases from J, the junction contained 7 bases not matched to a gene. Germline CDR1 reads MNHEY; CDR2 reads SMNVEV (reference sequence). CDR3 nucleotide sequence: TGTGCCAGCAGTTTATACGGGACAGGGACGAGAGAGACCCAGTACTTC. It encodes CASSLYGTGTRETQYF.

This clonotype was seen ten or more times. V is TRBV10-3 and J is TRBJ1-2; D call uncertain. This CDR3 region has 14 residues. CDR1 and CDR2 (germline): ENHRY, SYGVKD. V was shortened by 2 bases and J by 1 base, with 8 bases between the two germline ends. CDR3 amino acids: CAISEGGSNYGYTF. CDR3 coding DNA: TGTGCCATCAGTGAGGGAGGAAGTAACTATGGCTACACCTTC.

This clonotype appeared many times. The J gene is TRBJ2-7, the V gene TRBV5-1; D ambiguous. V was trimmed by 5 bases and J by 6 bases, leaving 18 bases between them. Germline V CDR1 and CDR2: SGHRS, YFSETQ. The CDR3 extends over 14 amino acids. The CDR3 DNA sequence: TGCGCCAGCAGTTTAAATTGGAGCCCCGGCGAGCAGTACTTC. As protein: CASSLNWSPGEQYF.

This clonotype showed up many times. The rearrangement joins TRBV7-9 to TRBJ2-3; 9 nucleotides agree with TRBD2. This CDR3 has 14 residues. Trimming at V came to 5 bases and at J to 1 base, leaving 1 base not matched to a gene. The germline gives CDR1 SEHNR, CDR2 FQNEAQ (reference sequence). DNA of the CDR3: TGTGCCAGCAGCAGGACTAGCGGCACAGATACGCAGTATTTT. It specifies CASSRTSGTDTQYF. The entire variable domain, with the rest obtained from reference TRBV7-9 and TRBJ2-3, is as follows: DTGVSQNPRHKITKRGQNVTFRCDPISEHNRLYWYRQTLGQGPEFLTYFQNEAQLEKSRLLSDRFSAERPKGSFSTLEIQRTEQGDSAMYLCASSRTSGTDTQYFGPGTRLTVL.

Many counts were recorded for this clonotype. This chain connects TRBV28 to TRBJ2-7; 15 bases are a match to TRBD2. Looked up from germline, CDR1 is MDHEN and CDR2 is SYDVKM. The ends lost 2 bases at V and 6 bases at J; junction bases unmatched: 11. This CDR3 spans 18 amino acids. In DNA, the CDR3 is TGTGCCAGCAGTTTAGCCGCCGTGGGACTAGCGGGAGGCGCCGAGCAGTACTTC. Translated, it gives CASSLAAVGLAGGAEQYF. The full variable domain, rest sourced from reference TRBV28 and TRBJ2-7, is DVKVTQSSRYLVKRTGEKVFLECVQDMDHENMFWYRQDPGLGLRLIYFSYDVKMKEKGDIPEGYSVSREKKERFSLILESASTNQTSMYLCASSLAAVGLAGGAEQYFGPGTRLTVT.

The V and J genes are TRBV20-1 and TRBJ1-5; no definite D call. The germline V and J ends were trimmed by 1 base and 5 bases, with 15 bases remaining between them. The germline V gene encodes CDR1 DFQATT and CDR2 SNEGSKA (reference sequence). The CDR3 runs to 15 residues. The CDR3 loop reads CSARASGLMDQPQHF. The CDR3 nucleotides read TGCAGTGCTAGAGCCTCAGGACTTATGGATCAGCCCCAGCATTTT.

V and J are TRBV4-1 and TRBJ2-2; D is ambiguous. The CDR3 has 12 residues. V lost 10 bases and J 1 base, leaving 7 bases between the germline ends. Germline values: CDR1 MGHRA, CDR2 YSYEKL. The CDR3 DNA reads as TGCGCCACGGGCAGGAACACCGGGGAGCTGTTTTTT. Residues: CATGRNTGELFF.

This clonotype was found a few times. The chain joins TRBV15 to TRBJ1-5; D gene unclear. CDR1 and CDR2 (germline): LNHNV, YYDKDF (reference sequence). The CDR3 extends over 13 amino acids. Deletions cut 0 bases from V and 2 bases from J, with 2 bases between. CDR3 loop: CATSREGNQPQHF. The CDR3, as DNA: TGTGCCACCAGCAGAGAGGGCAATCAGCCCCAGCATTTT.

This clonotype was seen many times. For the CDR3, the DNA is TGTGCCAGCAGTTCCACAGGTGTCGAGCAGTACTTC. It codes for CASSSTGVEQYF. The rearrangement uses TRBV28 and TRBJ2-7; TRBD1 might be the D (5 bases). Trimming shortened V by 4 bases and J by 6 bases, and 10 bases separated the two germline ends. Germline V lookup: CDR1 MDHEN, CDR2 SYDVKM. The CDR3 is 12 amino acids.

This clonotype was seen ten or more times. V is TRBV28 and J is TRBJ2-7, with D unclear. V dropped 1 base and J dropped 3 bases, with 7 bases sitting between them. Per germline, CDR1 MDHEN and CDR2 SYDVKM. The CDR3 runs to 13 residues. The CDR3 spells CASSLYGGYEQYF. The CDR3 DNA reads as TGTGCCAGCAGTTTATATGGCGGCTACGAGCAGTACTTC.

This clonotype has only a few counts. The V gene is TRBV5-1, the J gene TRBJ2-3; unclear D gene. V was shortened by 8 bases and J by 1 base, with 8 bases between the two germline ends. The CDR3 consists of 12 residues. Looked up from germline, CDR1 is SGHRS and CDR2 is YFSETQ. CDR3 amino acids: CASTWRTDTQYF. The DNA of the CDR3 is TGCGCCAGTACCTGGCGCACAGATACGCAGTATTTT.

The CDR3 DNA reads TGTGCCAGCAGCCATGGGACTAGCGGGGTAAAAGCTGTGCAGTTCTTC. Translated: CASSHGTSGVKAVQFF. The chain has TRBV3-1 and TRBJ2-1; 13 bases are shared with TRBD2. The V gene's germline CDR1 is LGHDT and CDR2 YNNKEL (reference sequence). The length of the CDR3 is 16 residues. The V and J ends lost 3 bases and 12 bases, in that order; junction bases with no gene match: 11.

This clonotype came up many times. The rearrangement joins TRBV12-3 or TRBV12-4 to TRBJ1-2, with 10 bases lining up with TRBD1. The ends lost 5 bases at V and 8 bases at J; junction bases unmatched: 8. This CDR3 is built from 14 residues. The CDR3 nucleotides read TGTGCCAGCAGTCAGCTAGACAGGGGGCGAGGCTACACCTTC. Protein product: CASSQLDRGRGYTF.

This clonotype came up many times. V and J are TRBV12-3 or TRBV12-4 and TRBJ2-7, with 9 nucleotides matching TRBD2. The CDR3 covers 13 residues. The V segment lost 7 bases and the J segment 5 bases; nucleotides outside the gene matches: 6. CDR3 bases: TGTGCCAGCAACCAGCGGGAGGACAACGAGCAGTACTTC. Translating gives CASNQREDNEQYF.

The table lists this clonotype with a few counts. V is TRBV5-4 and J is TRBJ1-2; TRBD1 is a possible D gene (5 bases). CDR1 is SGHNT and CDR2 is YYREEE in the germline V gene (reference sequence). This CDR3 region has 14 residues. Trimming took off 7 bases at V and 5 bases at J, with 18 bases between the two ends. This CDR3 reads CASGSGLSHYGYTF. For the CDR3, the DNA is TGTGCCAGCGGATCAGGGTTGTCCCATTATGGCTACACCTTC.

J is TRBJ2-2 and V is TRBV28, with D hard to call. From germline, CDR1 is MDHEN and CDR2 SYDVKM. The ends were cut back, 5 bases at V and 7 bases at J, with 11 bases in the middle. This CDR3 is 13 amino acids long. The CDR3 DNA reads TGTGCCAGCAGTAAAGAGTTGAGCGGGGAGCTGTTTTTT. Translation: CASSKELSGELFF.

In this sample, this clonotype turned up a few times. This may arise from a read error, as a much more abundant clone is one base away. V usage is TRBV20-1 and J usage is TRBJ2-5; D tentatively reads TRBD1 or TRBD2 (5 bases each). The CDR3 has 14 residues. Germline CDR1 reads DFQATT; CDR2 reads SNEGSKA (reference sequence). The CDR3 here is CSARDRAGWETQHF. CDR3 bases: TGCAGTGCTAGAGATAGGGCAGGGTGGGAGACCCAGCACTTC.

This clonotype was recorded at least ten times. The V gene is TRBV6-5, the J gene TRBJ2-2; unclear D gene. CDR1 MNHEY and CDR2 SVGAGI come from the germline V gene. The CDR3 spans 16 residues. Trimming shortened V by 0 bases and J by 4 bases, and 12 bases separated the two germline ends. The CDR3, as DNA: TGTGCCAGCAGTTACTCGAGAGTAGTAGTCACCGGGGAGCTGTTTTTT. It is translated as CASSYSRVVVTGELFF.

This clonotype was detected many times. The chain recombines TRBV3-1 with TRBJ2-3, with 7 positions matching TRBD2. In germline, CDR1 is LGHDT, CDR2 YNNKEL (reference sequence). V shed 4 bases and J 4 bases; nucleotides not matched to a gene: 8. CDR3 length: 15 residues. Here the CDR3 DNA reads TGTGCCAGCAGCCGTTACCGGGACTACCCAGATACGCAGTATTTT. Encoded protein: CASSRYRDYPDTQYF.

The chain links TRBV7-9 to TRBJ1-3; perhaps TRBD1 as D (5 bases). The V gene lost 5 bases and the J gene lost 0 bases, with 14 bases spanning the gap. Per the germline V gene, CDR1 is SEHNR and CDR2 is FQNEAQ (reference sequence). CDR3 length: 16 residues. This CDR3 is CASSEIGQVSGNTIYF. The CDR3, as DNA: TGTGCCAGCAGCGAAATTGGACAAGTCTCTGGAAACACCATATATTTT.

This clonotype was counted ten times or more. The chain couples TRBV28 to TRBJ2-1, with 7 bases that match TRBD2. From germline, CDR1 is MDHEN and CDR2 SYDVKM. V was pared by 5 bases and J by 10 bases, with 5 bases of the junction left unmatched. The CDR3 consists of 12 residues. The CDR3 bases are TGTGCCAGCAGTACGCCGGGACTAGAGCAGTTCTTC. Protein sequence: CASSTPGLEQFF.

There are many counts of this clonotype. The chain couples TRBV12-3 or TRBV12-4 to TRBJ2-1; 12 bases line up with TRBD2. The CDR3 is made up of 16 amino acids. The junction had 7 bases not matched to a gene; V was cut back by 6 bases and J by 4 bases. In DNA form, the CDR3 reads TGTGCCAGCAGAGACGGCGGGACTAGCGGGTACAATGAGCAGTTCTTC. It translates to CASRDGGTSGYNEQFF.

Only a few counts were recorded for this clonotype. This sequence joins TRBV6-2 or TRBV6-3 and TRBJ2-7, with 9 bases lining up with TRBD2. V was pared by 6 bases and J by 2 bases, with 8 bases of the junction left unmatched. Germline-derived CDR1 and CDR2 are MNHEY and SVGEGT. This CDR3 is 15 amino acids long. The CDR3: CASRKASGTTYEQYF. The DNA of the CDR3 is TGTGCCAGCAGGAAGGCTAGCGGGACCACCTACGAGCAGTACTTC.

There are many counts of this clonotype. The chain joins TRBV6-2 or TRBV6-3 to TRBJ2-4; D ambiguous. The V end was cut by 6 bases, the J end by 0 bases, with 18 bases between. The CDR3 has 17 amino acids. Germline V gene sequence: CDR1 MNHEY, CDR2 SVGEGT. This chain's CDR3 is CASRQTSGILAKNIQYF. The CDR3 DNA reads TGTGCCAGCAGACAGACCTCGGGCATCCTAGCCAAAAACATTCAGTACTTC.

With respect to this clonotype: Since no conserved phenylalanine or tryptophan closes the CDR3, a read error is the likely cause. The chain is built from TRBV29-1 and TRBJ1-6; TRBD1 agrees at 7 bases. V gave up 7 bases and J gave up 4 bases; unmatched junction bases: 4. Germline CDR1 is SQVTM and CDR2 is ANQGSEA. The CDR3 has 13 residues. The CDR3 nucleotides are TGCAGCGCCCGGGACAGATATAATTCACCCCTCCACCTT. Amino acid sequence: CSARDRYNSPLHL.

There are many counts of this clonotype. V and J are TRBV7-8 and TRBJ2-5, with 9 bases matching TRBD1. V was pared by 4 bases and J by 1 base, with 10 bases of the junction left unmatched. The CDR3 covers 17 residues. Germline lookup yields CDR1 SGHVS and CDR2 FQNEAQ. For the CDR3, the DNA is TGTGCCAGCAGCTCCCCGCGGGGGACAGGGACCCAAGAGACCCAGTACTTC. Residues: CASSSPRGTGTQETQYF.

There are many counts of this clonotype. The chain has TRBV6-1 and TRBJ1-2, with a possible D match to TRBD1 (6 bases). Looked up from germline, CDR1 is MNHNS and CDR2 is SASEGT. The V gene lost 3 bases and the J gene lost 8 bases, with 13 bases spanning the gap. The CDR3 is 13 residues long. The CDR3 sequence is CASSDLGARGYTF. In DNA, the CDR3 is TGTGCCAGCAGTGATCTGGGGGCGCGAGGCTACACCTTC.

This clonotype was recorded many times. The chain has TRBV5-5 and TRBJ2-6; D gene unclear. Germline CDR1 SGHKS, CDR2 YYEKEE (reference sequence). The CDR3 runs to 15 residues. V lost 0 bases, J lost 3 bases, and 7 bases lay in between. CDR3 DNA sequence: TGTGCCAGCAGCTTGGAAGGGTATGGGGCCAACGTCCTGACTTTC. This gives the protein CASSLEGYGANVLTF.

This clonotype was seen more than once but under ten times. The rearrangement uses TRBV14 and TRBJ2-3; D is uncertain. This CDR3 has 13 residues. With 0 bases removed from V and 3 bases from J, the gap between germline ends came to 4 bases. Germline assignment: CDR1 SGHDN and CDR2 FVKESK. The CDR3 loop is CASSQDWTDTQYF. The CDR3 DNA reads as TGTGCCAGCAGCCAAGATTGGACAGATACGCAGTATTTT.

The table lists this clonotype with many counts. The CDR3 reads CASTRTGTGGREQFF. The CDR3 DNA reads as TGTGCCAGCACCCGAACAGGGACAGGGGGACGCGAGCAGTTCTTC. The rearrangement links TRBV28 to TRBJ2-1; 11 bases are a match to TRBD1. Losses at the gene ends were 7 bases for V and 10 bases for J; bases not matched to a gene: 12. This CDR3 is 15 amino acids long. CDR1 and CDR2 from the germline V gene are MDHEN and SYDVKM.

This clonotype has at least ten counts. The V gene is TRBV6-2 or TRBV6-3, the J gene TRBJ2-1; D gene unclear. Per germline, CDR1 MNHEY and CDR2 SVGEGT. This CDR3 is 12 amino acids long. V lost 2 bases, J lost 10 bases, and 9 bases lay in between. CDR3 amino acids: CASSYRVGEQFF. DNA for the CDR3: TGTGCCAGCAGTTACCGCGTCGGGGAGCAGTTCTTC.